The 16 T cell receptor beta chains below were found in one sample sequenced in a study of blood T cells in healthy people across ages. It was with a sample-barcoded 5' primer and a J-beta primer mix that a second PCR of about 6 to 11 cycles was run. TCRdb reanalysed the 5' RACE reads using MiXCR and keeps one entry per CDR3 protein. The sample records around 500,000 distinct CDR3 sequences, roughly a quarter being singletons. These data were also reused for a study on T cells of mothers and their children.

Material for sequencing was blood. The receptor source for this set is a boy aged 2-15 years in good health.

This clonotype was counted a few times. The chain employs TRBV12-3 or TRBV12-4 and TRBJ2-4; 10 positions match TRBD1. This CDR3 has 15 residues. After removal of 7 bases from V and 1 base from J, the junction contained 4 bases not matched to a gene. CDR3 amino acids: CASIGTGEAKNIQYF. CDR3 DNA sequence: TGTGCCAGCATTGGGACAGGGGAGGCCAAAAACATTCAGTACTTC.

Concerning this clonotype: A much larger clone differs by one base, so this may be a read error. As DNA, the CDR3 is TGTGCCAGCAGCGTAACGGGGGGGCCCAGCACAGATACGCAGTATTTT. Its protein product is CASSVTGGPSTDTQYF. The chain is built from TRBV28 and TRBJ2-3, with 8 bases aligning to TRBD2. Per the germline V gene, CDR1 is MDHEN and CDR2 is SYDVKM. This CDR3 is 16 amino acids long. V lost 6 bases, J lost 0 bases, and 8 bases stayed unmatched.

The chain uses TRBV27 and TRBJ2-1; D is uncertain. The CDR3 runs to 13 residues. Trimming stripped 3 bases from V and 3 bases from J, with 6 bases between. Germline CDR1 and CDR2: MNHEY and SMNVEV (reference sequence). The chain's CDR3 is CASSFSSYNEQFF. As DNA, the CDR3 is TGTGCCAGCAGTTTCTCCAGCTACAATGAGCAGTTCTTC.

CDR3 in amino acids: CASSRDREGSYEQYF. The CDR3 nucleotides are TGTGCCAGCAGTCGTGACAGGGAAGGATCCTACGAGCAGTACTTC. The chain uses TRBV6-5 and TRBJ2-7; TRBD1 agrees at 7 bases. Trimming cost V 5 bases and J 1 base; bases outside gene matches: 8. The CDR3 is made up of 15 amino acids. CDR1 and CDR2 from the germline V gene are MNHEY and SVGAGI.

This clonotype was detected only once. This chain connects TRBV5-1 to TRBJ2-5; D uncertain. The germline V gene encodes CDR1 SGHRS and CDR2 YFSETQ. The CDR3 is made up of 14 amino acids. V lost 5 bases and J 3 bases, leaving 14 bases between the germline ends. Here the CDR3 DNA reads TGCGCCAGCAGGGCATCCGGCGGCAAAGAGACCCAGTACTTC. It yields the protein CASRASGGKETQYF.

This clonotype has ten or more counts. This rearrangement joins TRBV29-1 to TRBJ2-3, with a weak D call TRBD1 (6 bases). Per germline, CDR1 SQVTM and CDR2 ANQGSEA. Between the trimmed V and J ends, which lost 2 bases and 2 bases, there was a span of 11 bases. The CDR3 is 14 amino acids. The CDR3 sequence is CSVERDTDTDTQYF. The CDR3 nucleotides are TGCAGCGTTGAAAGGGACACCGACACAGATACGCAGTATTTT.

This chain joins TRBV18 and TRBJ1-2; D unclear. This CDR3 is 12 amino acids long. V dropped 2 bases and J dropped 8 bases, with 9 bases sitting between them. The germline gives CDR1 KGHSH, CDR2 LQKENI. CDR3 amino acids: CASSPTGVGYTF. DNA of the CDR3: TGTGCCAGCTCACCAACGGGTGTCGGCTACACCTTC.

The CDR3 region has the DNA TGTGCCAGCAGTTTCGCGGTAATGCGACAGCCCCAGCATTTT. This encodes CASSFAVMRQPQHF. V usage is TRBV12-3 or TRBV12-4 and J usage is TRBJ1-5; D gene ambiguous. The CDR3 extends over 14 amino acids. V lost 3 bases and J 7 bases, leaving 13 bases between the germline ends.

The sample holds a few counts of this clonotype. The chain joins TRBV6-5 to TRBJ2-5; the match to TRBD1 covers 8 bases. The CDR3 length is 18 residues. V was clipped by 4 bases and J by 2 bases; unmatched bases: 15. From germline, CDR1 is MNHEY and CDR2 SVGAGI. DNA of the CDR3: TGTGCCAGCAGTTTAAACCGACAGGGGCGGGTTAAGCAAGAGACCCAGTACTTC. Translation gives CASSLNRQGRVKQETQYF.

The V gene is TRBV7-9, the J gene TRBJ2-1; a weak D match, TRBD2 (6 bases). CDR1 and CDR2 (germline): SEHNR, FQNEAQ (reference sequence). This CDR3 has 13 amino acids. Trimming pared 4 bases from V and 12 bases from J, leaving 16 bases between. The DNA for the CDR3 is TGTGCCAGCAGCTCGGGACTCCCGACGGGGCAGTTCTTC. Translating gives CASSSGLPTGQFF. Full variable domain (missing parts from reference TRBV7-9 and TRBJ2-1): DTGVSQNPRHKITKRGQNVTFRCDPISEHNRLYWYRQTLGQGPEFLTYFQNEAQLEKSRLLSDRFSAERPKGSFSTLEIQRTEQGDSAMYLCASSSGLPTGQFFGPGTRLTVL.

The chain uses TRBV14 and TRBJ2-5, with D possibly being TRBD1 (5 bases). The J call is uncertain, as TRBJ2-7 better fits the DNA end. The CDR3 consists of 14 residues. Germline CDR1 reads SGHDN; CDR2 reads FVKESK. The CDR3 is CASSRGVGSYEQYF. The DNA of the CDR3 is TGTGCCAGCAGCCGGGGCGTAGGCAGCTACGAGCAGTACTTC.

As concerns this clonotype: The junction shows a germline mismatch at one end, possibly a read error. This chain uses TRBV6-5 with TRBJ2-1; D gene ambiguous. Germline lookup yields CDR1 MNHEY and CDR2 SVGAGI. The CDR3 sequence is 11 residues long. CDR3 protein: CAGSVDDEQFF. DNA of the CDR3: TGTGCCGGCAGCGTAGACGATGAGCAGTTCTTC.

This clonotype was recorded a few times. The CDR3 bases are TGTGCCAGCAGTTACTCTAGGGCCGAGACCCAGTACTTC. Translation gives CASSYSRAETQYF. This chain links TRBV6-6 with TRBJ2-5, with D uncertain. The V end lost 0 bases, the J end lost 5 bases, and 7 bases lay between the germline ends. The germline gives CDR1 MNHNY, CDR2 SVGAGI (reference sequence). This CDR3 has 13 amino acids.

The chain joins TRBV6-5 to TRBJ2-7; possibly TRBD1 for D (6 bases). V gave up 1 base and J gave up 3 bases, with 13 bases separating them. The CDR3 contains 15 residues. Germline CDR1 and CDR2: MNHEY and SVGAGI. CDR3 protein: CASSYFGDTGYEQYF. The CDR3 DNA reads as TGTGCCAGCAGTTACTTTGGGGACACAGGCTACGAGCAGTACTTC.

This clonotype occurred a few times. The CDR3 is CASSFEREPGELFF. CDR3 nucleotides: TGTGCCAGCAGTTTTGAGCGGGAACCCGGGGAGCTGTTTTTT. J is TRBJ2-2 and V is TRBV12-3 or TRBV12-4, with 7 nucleotides matching TRBD2. The CDR3 has 14 amino acids. The trim removed 3 bases at V and 6 bases at J, leaving 4 bases unmatched.

This clonotype was detected a few times. J is TRBJ2-5 and V is TRBV15; D is uncertain. In germline, CDR1 is LNHNV, CDR2 YYDKDF (reference sequence). Trimming cost V 1 base and J 2 bases, with 8 bases left between them. The CDR3 spans 14 residues. The CDR3 DNA sequence: TGTGCCACCAGCAGAGCGAGCGCTCAAGAGACCCAGTACTTC. Translated, it gives CATSRASAQETQYF.